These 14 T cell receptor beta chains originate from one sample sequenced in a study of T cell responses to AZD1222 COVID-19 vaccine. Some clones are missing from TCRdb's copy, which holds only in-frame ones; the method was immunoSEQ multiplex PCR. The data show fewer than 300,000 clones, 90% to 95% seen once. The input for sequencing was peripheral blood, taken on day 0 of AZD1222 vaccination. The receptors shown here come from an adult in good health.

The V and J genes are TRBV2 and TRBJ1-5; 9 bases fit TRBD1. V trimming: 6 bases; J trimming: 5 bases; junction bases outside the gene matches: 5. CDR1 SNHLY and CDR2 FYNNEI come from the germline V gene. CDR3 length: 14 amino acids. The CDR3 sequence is CASRETGGYQPQHF. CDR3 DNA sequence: TGTGCCAGCAGGGAGACAGGGGGGTATCAGCCCCAGCATTTT.

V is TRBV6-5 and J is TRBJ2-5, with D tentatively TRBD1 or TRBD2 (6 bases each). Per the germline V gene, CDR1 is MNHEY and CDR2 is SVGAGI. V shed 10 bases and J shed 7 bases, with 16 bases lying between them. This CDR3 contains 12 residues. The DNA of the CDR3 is TGTGCCACCACAGGGCCAGCGGGGACCCAGTACTTC. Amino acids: CATTGPAGTQYF.

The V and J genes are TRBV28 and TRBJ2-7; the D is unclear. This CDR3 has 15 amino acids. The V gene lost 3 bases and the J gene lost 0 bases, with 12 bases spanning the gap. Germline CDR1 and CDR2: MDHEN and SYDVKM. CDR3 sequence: CASSLPADSSYEQYF. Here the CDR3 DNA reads TGTGCCAGCAGTTTGCCCGCCGATAGCTCCTACGAGCAGTACTTC. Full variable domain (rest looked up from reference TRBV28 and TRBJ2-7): DVKVTQSSRYLVKRTGEKVFLECVQDMDHENMFWYRQDPGLGLRLIYFSYDVKMKEKGDIPEGYSVSREKKERFSLILESASTNQTSMYLCASSLPADSSYEQYFGPGTRLTVT.

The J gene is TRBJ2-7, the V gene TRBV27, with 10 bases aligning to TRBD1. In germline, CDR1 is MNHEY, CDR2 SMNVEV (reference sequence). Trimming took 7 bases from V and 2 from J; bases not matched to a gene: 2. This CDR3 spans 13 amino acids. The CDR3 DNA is TGTGCCAGCAAGGGACAGGGGCCCTACGAGCAGTACTTC. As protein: CASKGQGPYEQYF.

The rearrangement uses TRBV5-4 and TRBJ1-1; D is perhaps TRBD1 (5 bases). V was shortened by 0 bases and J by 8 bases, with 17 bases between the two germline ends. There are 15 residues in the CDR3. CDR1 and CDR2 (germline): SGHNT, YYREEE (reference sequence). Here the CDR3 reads CASSLALLQGEEAFF. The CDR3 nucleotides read TGTGCCAGCAGCTTGGCCCTTCTGCAGGGTGAGGAAGCTTTCTTT.

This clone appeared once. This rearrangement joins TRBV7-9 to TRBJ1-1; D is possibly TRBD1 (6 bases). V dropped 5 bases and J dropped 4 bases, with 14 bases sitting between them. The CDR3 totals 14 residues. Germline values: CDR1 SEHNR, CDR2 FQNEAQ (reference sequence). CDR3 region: CASSLGGRVTEAFF. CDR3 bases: TGTGCCAGCAGCCTGGGGGGCCGCGTCACTGAAGCTTTCTTT.

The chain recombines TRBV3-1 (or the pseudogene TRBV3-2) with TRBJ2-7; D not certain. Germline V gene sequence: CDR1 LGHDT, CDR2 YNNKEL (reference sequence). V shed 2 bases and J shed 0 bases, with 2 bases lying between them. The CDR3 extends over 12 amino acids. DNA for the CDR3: TGTGCCAGCAGCCAATCCTCCTACGAGCAGTACTTC. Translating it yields CASSQSSYEQYF.

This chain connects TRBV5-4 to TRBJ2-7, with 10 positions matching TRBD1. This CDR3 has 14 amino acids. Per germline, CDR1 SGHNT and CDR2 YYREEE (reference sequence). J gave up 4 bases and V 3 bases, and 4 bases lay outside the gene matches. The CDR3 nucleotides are TGTGCCAGCAGCTCCGGGACAGGGGTGTACGAGCAGTACTTC. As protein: CASSSGTGVYEQYF. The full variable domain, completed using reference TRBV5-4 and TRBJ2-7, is ETGVTQSPTHLIKTRGQQVTLRCSSQSGHNTVSWYQQALGQGPQFIFQYYREEENGRGNFPPRFSGLQFPNYSSELNVNALELDDSALYLCASSSGTGVYEQYFGPGTRLTVT.

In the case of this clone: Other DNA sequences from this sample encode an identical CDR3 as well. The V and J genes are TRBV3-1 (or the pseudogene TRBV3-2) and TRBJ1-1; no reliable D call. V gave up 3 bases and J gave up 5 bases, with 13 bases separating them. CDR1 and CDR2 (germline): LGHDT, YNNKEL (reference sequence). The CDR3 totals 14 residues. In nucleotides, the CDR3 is TGTGCCAGCAGCCAGCCCGGGCTCGGAACTGAAGCTTTCTTT. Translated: CASSQPGLGTEAFF.

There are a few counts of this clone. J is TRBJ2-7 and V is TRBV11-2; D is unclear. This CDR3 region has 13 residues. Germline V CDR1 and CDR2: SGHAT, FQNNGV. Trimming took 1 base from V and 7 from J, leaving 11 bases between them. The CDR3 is CASSLVPGLEQYF. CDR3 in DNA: TGTGCCAGCAGCTTAGTTCCGGGCTTGGAGCAGTACTTC.

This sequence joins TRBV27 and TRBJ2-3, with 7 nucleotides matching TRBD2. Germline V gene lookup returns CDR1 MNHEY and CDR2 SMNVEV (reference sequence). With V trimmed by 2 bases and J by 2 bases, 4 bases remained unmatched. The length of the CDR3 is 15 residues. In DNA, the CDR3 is TGTGCCAGCAGTTTACGGCGGGGGACCACAGATACGCAGTATTTT. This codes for CASSLRRGTTDTQYF.

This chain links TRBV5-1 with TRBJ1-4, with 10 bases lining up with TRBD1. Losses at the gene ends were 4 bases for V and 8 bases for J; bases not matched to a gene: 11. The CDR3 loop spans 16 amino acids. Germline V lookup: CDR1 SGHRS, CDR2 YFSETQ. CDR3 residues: CASSPPRGTGDEKLFF. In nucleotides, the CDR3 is TGCGCCAGCAGCCCCCCACGTGGGACAGGGGACGAAAAACTGTTTTTT.

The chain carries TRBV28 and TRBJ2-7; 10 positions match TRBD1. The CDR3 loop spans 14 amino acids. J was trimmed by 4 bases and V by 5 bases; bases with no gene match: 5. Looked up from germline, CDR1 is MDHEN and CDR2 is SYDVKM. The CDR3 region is CASSVPGQGYEQYF. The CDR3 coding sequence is TGTGCCAGCAGTGTTCCGGGACAGGGGTACGAGCAGTACTTC.

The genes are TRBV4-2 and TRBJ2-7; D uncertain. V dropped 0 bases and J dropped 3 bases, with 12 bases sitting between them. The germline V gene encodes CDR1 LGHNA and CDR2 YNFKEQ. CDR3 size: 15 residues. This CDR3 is CASSQDFSSDYEQYF. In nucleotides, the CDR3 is TGTGCCAGCAGCCAAGACTTCAGTTCCGACTACGAGCAGTACTTC.